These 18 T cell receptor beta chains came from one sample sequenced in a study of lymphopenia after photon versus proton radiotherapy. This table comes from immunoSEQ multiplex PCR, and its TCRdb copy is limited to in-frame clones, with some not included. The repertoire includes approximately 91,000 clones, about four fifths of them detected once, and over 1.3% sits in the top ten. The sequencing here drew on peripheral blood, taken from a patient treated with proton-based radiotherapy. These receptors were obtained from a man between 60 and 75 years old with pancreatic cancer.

CDR3 loop: CASGGLAGGDEQFF. The DNA for the CDR3 is TGCGCCAGCGGGGGACTAGCGGGAGGTGATGAGCAGTTCTTC. The V gene is TRBV10-2, the J gene TRBJ2-1; 15 positions agree with TRBD2. Trimming at V came to 8 bases and at J to 8 bases, leaving 4 bases not matched to a gene. There are 14 residues in the CDR3. Germline-derived CDR1 and CDR2 are WSHSY and SAAADI.

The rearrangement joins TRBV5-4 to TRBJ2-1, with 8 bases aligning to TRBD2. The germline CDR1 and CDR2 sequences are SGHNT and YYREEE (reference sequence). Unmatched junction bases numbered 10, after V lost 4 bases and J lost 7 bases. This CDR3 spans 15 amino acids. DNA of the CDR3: TGTGCCAGCAGCACGAAGGCGGGAGGAATTAATGAGCAGTTCTTC. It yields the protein CASSTKAGGINEQFF.

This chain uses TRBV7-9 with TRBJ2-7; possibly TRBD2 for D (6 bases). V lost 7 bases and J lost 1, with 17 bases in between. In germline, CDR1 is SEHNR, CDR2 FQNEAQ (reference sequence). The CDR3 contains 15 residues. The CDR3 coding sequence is TGTGCCAGCACCCCTCCGGGAGCTTTTTCCTACGAGCAGTACTTC. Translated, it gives CASTPPGAFSYEQYF.

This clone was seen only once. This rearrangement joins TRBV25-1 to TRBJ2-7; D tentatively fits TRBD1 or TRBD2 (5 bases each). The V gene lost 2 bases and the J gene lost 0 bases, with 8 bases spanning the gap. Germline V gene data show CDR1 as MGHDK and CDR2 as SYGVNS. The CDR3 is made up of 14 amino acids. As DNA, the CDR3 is TGTGCCAGCAGTGAACATGGGACCTCCTACGAGCAGTACTTC. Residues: CASSEHGTSYEQYF.

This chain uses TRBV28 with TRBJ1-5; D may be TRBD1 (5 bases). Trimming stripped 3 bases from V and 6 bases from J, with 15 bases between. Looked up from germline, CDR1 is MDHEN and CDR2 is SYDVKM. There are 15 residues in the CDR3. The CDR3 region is CASSLRDSFVQPQHF. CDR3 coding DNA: TGTGCCAGCAGTTTGAGAGACAGCTTCGTTCAGCCCCAGCATTTT.

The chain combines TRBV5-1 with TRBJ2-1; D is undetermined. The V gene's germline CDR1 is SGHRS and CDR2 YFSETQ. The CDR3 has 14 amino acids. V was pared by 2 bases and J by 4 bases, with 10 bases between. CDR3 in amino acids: CASSFGELYNEQFF. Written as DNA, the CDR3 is TGCGCCAGCAGCTTTGGAGAGCTGTACAATGAGCAGTTCTTC.

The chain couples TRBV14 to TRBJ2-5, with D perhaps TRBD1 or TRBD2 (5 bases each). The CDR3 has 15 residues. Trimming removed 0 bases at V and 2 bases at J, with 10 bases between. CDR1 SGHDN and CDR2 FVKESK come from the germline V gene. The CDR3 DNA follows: TGTGCCAGCAGCCAAGATTGGGGGATTCAAGAGACCCAGTACTTC. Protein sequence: CASSQDWGIQETQYF.

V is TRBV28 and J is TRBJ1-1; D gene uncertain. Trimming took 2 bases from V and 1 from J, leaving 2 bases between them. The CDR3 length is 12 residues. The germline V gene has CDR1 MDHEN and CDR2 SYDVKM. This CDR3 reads CASSLRNTEAFF. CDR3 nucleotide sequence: TGTGCCAGCAGTTTAAGGAACACTGAAGCTTTCTTT.

The CDR3 loop reads CASSLISPSYEQYF. The CDR3 DNA is TGCGCCAGCAGCTTGATTAGCCCATCCTACGAGCAGTACTTC. The chain has TRBV5-1 and TRBJ2-7; D not certain. The germline V gene has CDR1 SGHRS and CDR2 YFSETQ. V shed 1 base and J shed 1 base, with 9 bases lying between them. This CDR3 contains 14 residues.

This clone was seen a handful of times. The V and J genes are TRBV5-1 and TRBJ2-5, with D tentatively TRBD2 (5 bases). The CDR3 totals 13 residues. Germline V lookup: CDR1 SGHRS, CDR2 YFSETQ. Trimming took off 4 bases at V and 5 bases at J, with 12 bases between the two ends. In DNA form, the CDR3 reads TGCGCCAGCAGCACCACTAGGTTGGAGACCCAGTACTTC. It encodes CASSTTRLETQYF.

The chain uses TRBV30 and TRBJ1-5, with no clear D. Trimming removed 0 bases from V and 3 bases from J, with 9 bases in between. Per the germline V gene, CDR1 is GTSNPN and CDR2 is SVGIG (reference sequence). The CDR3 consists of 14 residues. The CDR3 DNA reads TGTGCCTGGAGTGTAATACAGACCAATCAGCCCCAGCATTTT. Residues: CAWSVIQTNQPQHF.

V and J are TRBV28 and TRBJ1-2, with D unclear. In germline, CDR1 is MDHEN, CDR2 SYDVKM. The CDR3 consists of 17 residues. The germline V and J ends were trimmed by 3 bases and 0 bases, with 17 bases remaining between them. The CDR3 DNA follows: TGTGCCAGCAGTTTGGTCGAGCCCCTCCCAGCTAACTATGGCTACACCTTC. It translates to CASSLVEPLPANYGYTF.

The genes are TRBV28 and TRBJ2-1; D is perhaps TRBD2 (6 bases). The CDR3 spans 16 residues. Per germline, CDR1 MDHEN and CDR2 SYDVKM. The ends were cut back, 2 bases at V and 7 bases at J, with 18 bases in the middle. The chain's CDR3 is CASSLGFGGQGNEQFF. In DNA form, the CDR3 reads TGTGCCAGCAGTTTAGGTTTCGGGGGTCAGGGAAATGAGCAGTTCTTC.

Here the CDR3 reads CASCFARALEQYF. The DNA of the CDR3 is TGTGCCTCCTGTTTCGCCCGGGCACTCGAGCAGTACTTC. The genes are TRBV2 and TRBJ2-7, with D unclear. From germline, CDR1 is SNHLY and CDR2 FYNNEI. The CDR3 spans 13 residues. V lost 11 bases and J lost 6, with 20 bases in between.

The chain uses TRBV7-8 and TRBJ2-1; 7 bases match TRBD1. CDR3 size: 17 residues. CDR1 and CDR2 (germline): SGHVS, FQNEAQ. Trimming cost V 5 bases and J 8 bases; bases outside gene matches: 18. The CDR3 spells CASSPLDRSSLGHEQFF. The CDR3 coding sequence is TGTGCCAGCAGCCCGCTGGACAGGTCCTCCTTGGGGCATGAGCAGTTCTTC.

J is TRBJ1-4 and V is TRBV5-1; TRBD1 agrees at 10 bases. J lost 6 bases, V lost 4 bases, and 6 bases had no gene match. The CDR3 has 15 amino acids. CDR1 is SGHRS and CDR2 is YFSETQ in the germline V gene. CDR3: CASSMTGGAYEKLFF. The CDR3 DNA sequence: TGCGCCAGCAGCATGACAGGGGGCGCGTATGAAAAACTGTTTTTT.

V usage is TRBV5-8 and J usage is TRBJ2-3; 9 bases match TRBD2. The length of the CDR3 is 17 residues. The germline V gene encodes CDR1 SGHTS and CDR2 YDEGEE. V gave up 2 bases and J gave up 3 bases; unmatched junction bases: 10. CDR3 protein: CASSFLGGGGATDTQYF. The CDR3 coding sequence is TGTGCCAGCAGCTTCTTAGGCGGCGGGGGGGCGACAGATACGCAGTATTTT.

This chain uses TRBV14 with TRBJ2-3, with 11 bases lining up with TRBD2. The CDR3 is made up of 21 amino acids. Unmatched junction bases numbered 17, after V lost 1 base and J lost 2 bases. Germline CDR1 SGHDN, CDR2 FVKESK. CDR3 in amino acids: CASSQVSQFSRLAGLTDTQYF. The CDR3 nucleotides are TGTGCCAGCAGCCAAGTCTCCCAATTTTCCAGACTAGCGGGACTCACAGATACGCAGTATTTT.